This is a list of T cell receptor beta chains from one sample in a study of blood T cell repertoires in COVID-19. The protocol was immunoSEQ multiplex PCR, while the TCRdb copy is restricted to in-frame clones and leaves out a portion. This table has around 200,000 clones, about 83% appearing once. Sample: peripheral blood. These receptor sequences come from a middle-aged man with active or convalescent COVID-19. The CDR3 runs from the conserved cysteine through the conserved F or W. Fields, in order: clone size, V gene, J gene, D gene, CDR3 DNA, CDR3 protein. D genes are given only for firm matches. Rows may omit the clone size; those that give it use once, few, many or a size class.

size: -
V: TRBV19
J: TRBJ1-5
D: TRBD1
DNA: TGTGCCAGTAGTCTGGGGACAGACCTAAATCAGCCCCAGCATTTT
CDR3: CASSLGTDLNQPQHF

size: -
V: TRBV24-1
J: TRBJ1-2
D: -
DNA: TGTGCCACCAGTTCGGCAGGGGCGTATGGCTACACCTTC
CDR3: CATSSAGAYGYTF

size: once
V: TRBV27
J: TRBJ1-1
D: -
DNA: TGTGCCAGCAGTACAGGGTTTTGGGACACTGAAGCTTTCTTT
CDR3: CASSTGFWDTEAFF

size: -
V: TRBV6-2/TRBV6-3
J: TRBJ2-5
D: TRBD2
DNA: TGTGCCAGCAGTTACAATCCGGGGGGCCAAGAGACCCAGTACTTC
CDR3: CASSYNPGGQETQYF

size: -
V: TRBV5-1
J: TRBJ1-1
D: -
DNA: TGCGCCAGCAGCTTGTTTATGAACACTGAAGCTTTCTTT
CDR3: CASSLFMNTEAFF

size: -
V: TRBV9
J: TRBJ2-5
D: TRBD2
DNA: TGTGCCAGCAGCGACGGACTAGCGGGAGTAGGGCTCCAAGAGACCCAGTACTTC
CDR3: CASSDGLAGVGLQETQYF

size: -
V: TRBV5-4
J: TRBJ2-3
D: -
DNA: TGTGCCAGCAGTCTTGAACAGTTGGGAGCGCAGTATTTT
CDR3: CASSLEQLGAQYF

size: -
V: TRBV10-3
J: TRBJ2-7
D: -
DNA: TGTGCCATCAGGTCTGGACAGACCTACGAGCAGTACTTC
CDR3: CAIRSGQTYEQYF

size: -
V: TRBV7-8
J: TRBJ1-1
D: -
DNA: TGTGCCAGCAGCTTATTCAGTATAATTTTGGACACTGAAGCTTTCTTT
CDR3: CASSLFSIILDTEAFF

size: -
V: TRBV4-3
J: TRBJ1-2
D: TRBD1
DNA: TGCGCCAGCAGCCTAAGATGGACAGGGAATAGTGGCTACACCTTC
CDR3: CASSLRWTGNSGYTF

size: few
V: TRBV15
J: TRBJ2-7
D: TRBD2
DNA: TGTGCCACCAGCAGGGAGGGCGGGAGCTCCTACGAGCAGTACTTC
CDR3: CATSREGGSSYEQYF

size: -
V: TRBV5-1
J: TRBJ2-1
D: TRBD1
DNA: TGCGCCAGCAGCTGGGAGGGGACAGGGGGCAATGAGCAGTTCTTC
CDR3: CASSWEGTGGNEQFF

size: -
V: TRBV6-1
J: TRBJ2-6
D: TRBD2
DNA: TGTGCCAGCAGTGGGCGGGGGATCTCTGGGGCCAACGTCCTGACTTTC
CDR3: CASSGRGISGANVLTF

size: -
V: TRBV9
J: TRBJ1-2
D: -
DNA: TGTGCCAGCAGCCTAAGTGGTTCTCACACCTTC
CDR3: CASSLSGSHTF

size: -
V: TRBV9
J: TRBJ1-6
D: -
DNA: TGTGCCAGCAGCGCGGCGGCGGGGGATAATTCACCCCTCCACTTT
CDR3: CASSAAAGDNSPLHF

size: -
V: TRBV3-1/TRBV3-2
J: TRBJ2-1
D: -
DNA: TGTGCCAGCAGCCAAGCCCTCTACAATGAGCAGTTCTTC
CDR3: CASSQALYNEQFF

size: many
V: TRBV18
J: TRBJ2-1
D: TRBD2
DNA: TGTGCCAGCTCACAAGGGGAGGGGTCGTACAATGAGCAGTTCTTC
CDR3: CASSQGEGSYNEQFF

size: -
V: TRBV6-5
J: TRBJ1-2
D: TRBD1
DNA: TGTGCCAGCAGTTTGGGACAGGGGGGCGGCTACACCTTC
CDR3: CASSLGQGGGYTF

size: few
V: TRBV5-1
J: TRBJ1-3
D: TRBD1
DNA: TGCGCCAGCAGCCCCGGGGACAGGGCTCTCGGAATTAGAAACACCATATATTTT
CDR3: CASSPGDRALGIRNTIYF

size: -
V: TRBV7-9
J: TRBJ1-1
D: -
DNA: TGTGCCAGCAGCTTTAGTAAGGGGACTGAAGCTTTCTTT
CDR3: CASSFSKGTEAFF

size: -
V: TRBV19
J: TRBJ1-3
D: -
DNA: TGTGCCAGTAGTACCGACACCCGCTCTTTCTCTGGAAACACCATATATTTT
CDR3: CASSTDTRSFSGNTIYF

size: -
V: TRBV30
J: TRBJ2-7
D: -
DNA: TGTGCCTGGAGTGGCCCCTGGAGGCAGTACTTC
CDR3: CAWSGPWRQYF